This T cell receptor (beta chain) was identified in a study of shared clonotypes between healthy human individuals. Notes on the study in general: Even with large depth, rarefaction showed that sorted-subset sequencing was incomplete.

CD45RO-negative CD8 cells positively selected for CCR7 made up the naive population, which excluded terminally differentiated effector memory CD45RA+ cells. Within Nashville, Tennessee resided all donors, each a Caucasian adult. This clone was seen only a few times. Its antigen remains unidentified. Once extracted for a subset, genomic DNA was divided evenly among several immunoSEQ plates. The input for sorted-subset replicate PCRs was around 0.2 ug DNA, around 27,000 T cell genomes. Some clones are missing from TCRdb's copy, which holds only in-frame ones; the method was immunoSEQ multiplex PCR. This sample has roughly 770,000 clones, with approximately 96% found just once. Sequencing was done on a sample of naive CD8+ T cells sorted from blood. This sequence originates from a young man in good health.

CDR3 sequence reads: CSARTSAEQYF. CDR3 DNA sequence: TGCAGTGCCCGGACTAGCGCTGAGCAGTACTTC. The rearrangement joins TRBV20-1 to TRBJ2-7; 9 nucleotides match TRBD2. Trimming took 6 bases from V and 7 from J; bases not matched to a gene: 4. CDR3 length: 11 residues. Germline V gene sequence: CDR1 DFQATT, CDR2 SNEGSKA (reference sequence).